Listed below are T cell receptor beta chains from one sample, sequenced in a study of T cells after yellow fever vaccination. One entry per CDR3 protein results from TCRdb running MiXCR on the 5' RACE reads. Among roughly 60,000 distinct CDR3 sequences, around 7% were seen once, and the ten largest hold approximately 37%. The sample in question was CD8+ T cells sorted from PBMCs, obtained on the day of the first yellow fever vaccination. The receptors were sampled from a man aged 18 to 29 who received the YFV17D yellow fever vaccine. Both conserved end residues are part of each CDR3. The D gene is left open where the match is weak. The listing skips clone size in some rows; elsewhere it reads once, few, many or a size class.

d_gene	v_gene	j_gene	abundance	CDR3aa	CDR3nt
-	TRBV20-1	TRBJ1-2	many	CSARTPGLDGYTF	TGCAGTGCTAGAACCCCGGGACTCGATGGCTACACCTTC
-	TRBV5-4	TRBJ2-3	-	CASSLDSEDYSSTDTQYF	TGTGCCAGCAGCTTGGATTCTGAGGACTATTCTAGCACAGATACGCAGTATTTT
-	TRBV5-5	TRBJ2-7	-	CAISLGGLYEQYF	TGTGCCATCAGCCTGGGGGGCCTCTACGAGCAGTACTTC
-	TRBV7-9	TRBJ2-3	few	CASSVTEYTDTQYF	TGTGCCAGCAGCGTGACAGAGTACACAGATACGCAGTATTTT
TRBD2	TRBV5-4	TRBJ2-3	-	CASSLGGLPTDTQYF	TGTGCCAGCAGCTTGGGGGGACTACCCACAGATACGCAGTATTTT
-	TRBV5-1	TRBJ2-7	many	CASSFENDEQYF	TGCGCCAGCAGCTTCGAGAACGACGAGCAGTACTTC
-	TRBV2	TRBJ1-5	many	CASGTHPPSNQPQHF	TGTGCCAGCGGGACGCATCCCCCTAGCAATCAGCCCCAGCATTTT
-	TRBV7-9	TRBJ2-3	-	CASSTLYSDTQYF	TGTGCCAGCAGCACCCTATATTCAGATACGCAGTATTTT
TRBD2	TRBV9	TRBJ2-5	many	CASSATLAGAWETQYF	TGTGCCAGCAGCGCCACACTAGCGGGGGCATGGGAGACCCAGTACTTC
TRBD2	TRBV20-1	TRBJ2-1	many	CSASRVAGGPNEQFF	TGCAGTGCTAGCCGGGTAGCGGGGGGGCCAAATGAGCAGTTCTTC
TRBD2	TRBV11-2	TRBJ2-1	few	CASSFRAGGDHNEQFF	TGTGCCAGCAGCTTCCGAGCGGGGGGGGACCACAATGAGCAGTTCTTC
TRBD1	TRBV5-1	TRBJ2-2	-	CASSLKGQGGTGELFF	TGCGCCAGCAGCTTAAAGGGACAGGGAGGCACCGGGGAGCTGTTTTTT
-	TRBV30	TRBJ2-1	-	CAWSYSGAYNEQFF	TGTGCCTGGAGCTACTCGGGGGCCTACAATGAGCAGTTCTTC
TRBD1	TRBV24-1	TRBJ2-1	-	CATSDLGTPSGPQGASSYNEQFF	TGTGCCACCAGTGATTTGGGGACCCCATCCGGGCCCCAGGGGGCCAGCTCCTACAATGAGCAGTTCTTC
-	TRBV19	TRBJ1-1	few	CASSLGGFTEAFF	TGTGCCAGTAGCCTCGGGGGATTCACTGAAGCTTTCTTT
-	TRBV10-2	TRBJ1-2	many	CASSGVKGWTYGYTF	TGCGCCAGCTCTGGCGTAAAGGGGTGGACCTATGGCTACACCTTC
-	TRBV5-1	TRBJ1-1	-	CASSLAGGDTEAFF	TGCGCCAGCAGCTTGGCCGGGGGGGACACTGAAGCTTTCTTT
-	TRBV7-9	TRBJ1-1	few	CASRPGPTNTEAFF	TGTGCCAGCAGACCCGGGCCTACAAACACTGAAGCTTTCTTT
-	TRBV4-2	TRBJ2-1	-	CASGPGLRYNEQFF	TGTGCCAGCGGCCCCGGGCTCCGCTACAATGAGCAGTTCTTC
TRBD2	TRBV12-3/TRBV12-4	TRBJ2-5	-	CASSSLARMVDQETQYF	TGTGCCAGCAGTTCACTAGCGAGGATGGTTGACCAAGAGACCCAGTACTTC
-	TRBV29-1	TRBJ1-1	-	CSVAIFGTEAFF	TGCAGCGTTGCAATTTTCGGCACTGAAGCTTTCTTT
-	TRBV7-6	TRBJ2-7	many	CASSLEGGYEQYF	TGTGCCAGCAGCTTAGAGGGTGGCTACGAGCAGTACTTC
-	TRBV11-2	TRBJ2-1	many	CASSLVIDHNEQFF	TGTGCCAGCAGCTTAGTAATCGACCACAATGAGCAGTTCTTC
TRBD2	TRBV29-1	TRBJ2-5	-	CSVVMAGGPRETQYF	TGCAGCGTTGTCATGGCGGGGGGGCCTCGGGAGACCCAGTACTTC
-	TRBV9	TRBJ2-3	many	CASSETGADTQYF	TGTGCCAGCAGCGAAACGGGGGCAGATACGCAGTATTTT